This TCR beta chain was sequenced for a study of response to subunit inactivated influenza vaccine. General study points: Only a handful of new T cells, the authors suggested, are recruited with each seasonal influenza vaccination.

CDR3 size: 13 residues. V lost 7 bases and J lost 7; bases outside the gene matches: 8. Germline V gene data show CDR1 as MNHEY and CDR2 as SMNVEV (reference sequence). TCRdb reprocessed the RT-PCR reads via MiXCR and lists one record per CDR3 protein. The table includes 800,000 or so distinct CDR3 sequences, less than 25% detected once. Concerning this clonotype itself: Antigen specificity is unknown.

This rearrangement joins TRBV27 to TRBJ1-2; TRBD1 aligns across 8 bases. This specimen was PBMCs from blood, taken 5 to 6 days after vaccination. This clonotype was obtained from a man between 50 and 59 years old who received an inactivated influenza vaccine. The CDR3 loop is CASKAAGGSGYTF. The CDR3 bases are TGTGCCAGCAAAGCGGCAGGGGGCTCTGGCTACACCTTC.